This entry features one TCR beta chain sequence. The antigen remains undetermined. Every donor provided roughly 10 milliliters of peripheral blood. Researchers report isolating at least 7 million PBMCs per sample. The entry originates in a study of blood T cells in healthy people across ages. The use of a sample-barcoded 5' primer and a J-beta primer mix characterized a second PCR of about 7 to 12 cycles. MiXCR was run by TCRdb on the 5' RACE reads, yielding one entry per CDR3 protein. The table has around 870,000 distinct CDR3 sequences, about 30% seen once. General study points: Diversity estimates drawn from one million T cells were deemed underestimates.

CDR1 is SGHTA and CDR2 is FQGNSA in the germline V gene. The length of the CDR3 is 16 residues. J lost 8 bases, V lost 5 bases, and 10 bases had no gene match. Sequences were obtained from blood. This sequence was found in a woman older than 75 in good health. The gene calls are TRBV7-2 and TRBJ2-1; 12 bases line up with TRBD2. CDR3 DNA sequence: TGTGCCAGCAGCCCACGCCCCCTAGCGGGGGGGCATGAGCAGTTCTTC. It translates to CASSPRPLAGGHEQFF.